The 5 T cell receptor beta chains reported below all come from one sample, sequenced in a study of T cell repertoires in ileal Crohn's disease. Clones were sequenced by immunoSEQ multiplex PCR, and TCRdb holds only the in-frame ones, with some missing. The profile covers around 15,000 clones, with roughly 80% appearing a single time and about a tenth taken by the ten largest. The sequenced sample consisted of ileal tissue. The source is an adult with Crohn's disease.

The chain combines TRBV7-9 with TRBJ2-5; TRBD1 might be the D (5 bases). Per germline, CDR1 SEHNR and CDR2 FQNEAQ (reference sequence). V shed 3 bases and J shed 5 bases, with 10 bases lying between them. CDR3 length: 13 amino acids. The CDR3 loop reads CASSFRGQETQYF. The CDR3 region has the DNA TGTGCCAGCAGCTTTAGGGGCCAGGAGACCCAGTACTTC.

The chain carries TRBV30 and TRBJ2-6, with D possibly matching TRBD1 (6 bases). Per the germline V gene, CDR1 is GTSNPN and CDR2 is SVGIG (reference sequence). The CDR3 is made up of 16 amino acids. V lost 2 bases and J lost 4, with 15 bases in between. The CDR3 reads CAWSKGVNPGANVLTF. The CDR3 nucleotides are TGTGCCTGGAGTAAGGGGGTTAACCCCGGGGCCAACGTCCTGACTTTC.

The chain has TRBV4-2 and TRBJ2-3; 12 bases line up with TRBD2. This CDR3 region has 17 residues. Germline V gene data show CDR1 as LGHNA and CDR2 as YNFKEQ. J gave up 4 bases and V 0 bases, and 5 bases lay outside the gene matches. CDR3 nucleotide sequence: TGTGCCAGCAGCCAAGAATCCGGGACTAGCGGGCCAGATACGCAGTATTTT. Amino acids: CASSQESGTSGPDTQYF.

The chain employs TRBV19 and TRBJ1-2, with TRBD1 identical over 9 bases. Germline loops: CDR1 LNHDA, CDR2 SQIVND (reference sequence). The CDR3 sequence is 15 residues long. V shed 7 bases and J 4 bases; nucleotides not matched to a gene: 10. The CDR3 spells CASIKDRGNFYGYTF. Here the CDR3 DNA reads TGTGCCAGTATAAAGGACAGGGGTAACTTCTATGGCTACACCTTC.

This clone was picked up one time. The chain has TRBV5-1 and TRBJ1-1; TRBD1 aligns across 7 bases. The CDR3 spans 15 residues. The junction had 8 bases not matched to a gene; V was cut back by 3 bases and J by 3 bases. Germline CDR1 SGHRS, CDR2 YFSETQ. The CDR3 DNA sequence: TGCGCCAGCAGCTGGGAATCCCAGGGGGACACTGAAGCTTTCTTT. Protein product: CASSWESQGDTEAFF. Based on the CDR3 plus reference TRBV5-1 and TRBJ1-1, the full variable domain is KAGVTQTPRYLIKTRGQQVTLSCSPISGHRSVSWYQQTPGQGLQFLFEYFSETQRNKGNFPGRFSGRQFSNSRSEMNVSTLELGDSALYLCASSWESQGDTEAFFGQGTRLTVV.